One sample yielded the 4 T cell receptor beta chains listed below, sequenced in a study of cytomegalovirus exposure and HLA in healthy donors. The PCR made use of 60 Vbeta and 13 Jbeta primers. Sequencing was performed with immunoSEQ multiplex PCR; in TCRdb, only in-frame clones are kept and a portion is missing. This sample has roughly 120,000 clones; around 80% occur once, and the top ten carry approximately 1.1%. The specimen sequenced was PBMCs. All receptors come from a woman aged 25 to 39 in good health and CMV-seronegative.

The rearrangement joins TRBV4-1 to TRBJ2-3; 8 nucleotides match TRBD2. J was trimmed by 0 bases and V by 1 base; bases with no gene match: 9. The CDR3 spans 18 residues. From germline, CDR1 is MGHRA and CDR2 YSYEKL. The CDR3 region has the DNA TGCGCCAGCAGCCAAGGTCCCTTTTTAGCGGGAAGCACAGATACGCAGTATTTT. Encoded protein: CASSQGPFLAGSTDTQYF.

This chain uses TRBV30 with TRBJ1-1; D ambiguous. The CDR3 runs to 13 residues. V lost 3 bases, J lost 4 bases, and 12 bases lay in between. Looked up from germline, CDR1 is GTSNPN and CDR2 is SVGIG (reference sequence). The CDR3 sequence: CAWSLGRATEAFF. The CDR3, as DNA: TGTGCCTGGAGCTTGGGGAGGGCCACTGAAGCTTTCTTT.

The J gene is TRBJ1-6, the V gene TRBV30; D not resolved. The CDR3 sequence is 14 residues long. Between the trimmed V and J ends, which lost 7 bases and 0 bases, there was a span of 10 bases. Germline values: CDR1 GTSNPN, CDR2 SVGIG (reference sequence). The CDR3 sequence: CAFQESSYNSPLHF. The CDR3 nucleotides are TGTGCCTTCCAGGAAAGCTCCTATAATTCACCCCTCCACTTT.

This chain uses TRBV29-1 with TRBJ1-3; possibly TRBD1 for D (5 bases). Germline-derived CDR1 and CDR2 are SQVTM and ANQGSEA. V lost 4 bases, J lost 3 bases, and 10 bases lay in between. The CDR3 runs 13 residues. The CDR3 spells CSVGGGVGNTIYF. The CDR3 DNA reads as TGCAGCGTTGGAGGAGGGGTTGGAAACACCATATATTTT. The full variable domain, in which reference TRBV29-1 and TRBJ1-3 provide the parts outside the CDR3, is SAVISQKPSRDICQRGTSLTIQCQVDSQVTMMFWYRQQPGQSLTLIATANQGSEATYESGFVIDKFPISRPNLTFSTLTVSNMSPEDSSIYLCSVGGGVGNTIYFGEGSWLTVV.